Presented here are 29 T cell receptor beta chains from one specimen sequenced in a study of beta chain features in type 1 diabetes. The study's findings and limits: Shorter TCRB CDR3s, moderately but significantly so, marked every one of the four CD4+ subsets in Type 1 diabetes patients.

The sequenced template was cDNA made from the entire isolated RNA. The protocol was immunoSEQ multiplex PCR, while the TCRdb copy is restricted to in-frame clones and leaves out a portion. The sample comprises about 270,000 clones, 13% to 15% of which are singletons, and 0.017% rests with the top ten. The antigens of these receptors remain unknown. Sequenced material: naive CD4+ T cells from blood. The receptors come from a man aged 25-40 years with type 1 diabetes.

This clone was detected only a few times. The chain joins TRBV4-1 to TRBJ1-1; D is ambiguous. V was cut by 1 base and J by 0 bases, with 6 bases left in between. The CDR3 extends over 14 amino acids. The V gene's germline CDR1 is MGHRA and CDR2 YSYEKL. The CDR3 is CASSQVQVNTEAFF. CDR3 in DNA: TGCGCCAGCAGCCAAGTGCAGGTGAACACTGAAGCTTTCTTT.

This clone was seen a handful of times. The genes are TRBV5-6 and TRBJ2-6; D is ambiguous. CDR3 length equals 16 residues. Deletions cut 0 bases from V and 1 base from J, with 8 bases between. Germline CDR1 and CDR2: SGHDT and YYEEEE. The CDR3 here is CASSLGGNSGANVLTF. DNA of the CDR3: TGTGCCAGCAGCTTGGGAGGTAATTCTGGGGCCAACGTCCTGACTTTC.

In its sample, this clone was seen a few times. This chain links TRBV25-1 with TRBJ1-1, with D possibly matching TRBD1 (5 bases). The length of the CDR3 is 13 residues. Germline assignment: CDR1 MGHDK and CDR2 SYGVNS. The germline V and J ends were trimmed by 8 bases and 0 bases, with 10 bases remaining between them. CDR3 bases: TGTGCCAGCCTAGACAGAATGAACACTGAAGCTTTCTTT. Protein product: CASLDRMNTEAFF.

The rearrangement uses TRBV7-2 and TRBJ2-3; 13 bases are shared with TRBD2. CDR1 is SGHTA and CDR2 is FQGNSA in the germline V gene. The CDR3 sequence is 13 residues long. In nucleotides, the CDR3 is TGTGCAACTAGCGGGAGGGTAAAAGATACGCAGTATTTT. It yields the protein CATSGRVKDTQYF. The complete variable domain, with remaining parts taken from reference TRBV7-2 and TRBJ2-3, reads GAGVSQSPSNKVTEKGKDVELRCDPISGHTALYWYRQSLGQGLEFLIYFQGNSAPDKSGLPSDRFSAERTGGSVSTLTIQRTQQEDSAVYLCATSGRVKDTQYFGPGTRLTVL.

In DNA form, the CDR3 reads TGTGCCAGCGGCGCGGAGGAGACCCAGTACTTC. It translates to CASGAEETQYF. This chain uses TRBV27 with TRBJ2-5; D is ambiguous. This CDR3 spans 11 amino acids. V dropped 8 bases and J dropped 5 bases, with 9 bases sitting between them. Germline V gene data show CDR1 as MNHEY and CDR2 as SMNVEV (reference sequence).

The DNA of the CDR3 is TGTGCCAGCAGCTTAGCGGCTACAGATACGCAGTATTTT. This codes for CASSLAATDTQYF. The V call is TRBV7-2, the J call TRBJ2-3; D is unclear. This CDR3 is built from 13 residues. Trimming took off 0 bases at V and 3 bases at J, with 4 bases between the two ends. Per the germline V gene, CDR1 is SGHTA and CDR2 is FQGNSA.

A few counts support this clone. The CDR3 coding sequence is TGCAGCGTAAGACTAGCGGCCTCCCGCCACTCCTACGAGCAGTACTTC. The encoded protein is CSVRLAASRHSYEQYF. The chain carries TRBV29-1 and TRBJ2-7; 9 positions agree with TRBD2. Germline-derived CDR1 and CDR2 are SQVTM and ANQGSEA. The CDR3 loop spans 16 amino acids. V was pared by 6 bases and J by 0 bases, with 12 bases of the junction left unmatched.

The J gene is TRBJ2-7, the V gene TRBV5-8, with 15 bases lining up with TRBD2. The germline CDR1 and CDR2 sequences are SGHTS and YDEGEE. The CDR3 length is 17 residues. V trimming: 3 bases; J trimming: 3 bases; junction bases outside the gene matches: 7. CDR3 nucleotide sequence: TGTGCCAGCAGCTACAGGGGACTAGCGGGAGGAGGCTACGAGCAGTACTTC. It specifies CASSYRGLAGGGYEQYF.

This rearrangement joins TRBV9 to TRBJ2-1; possibly TRBD1 for D (5 bases). Trimming took off 3 bases at V and 12 bases at J, with 16 bases between the two ends. Germline assignment: CDR1 SGDLS and CDR2 YYNGEE. The CDR3 extends over 13 amino acids. The CDR3 here is CASSETDGVWQFF. The CDR3 DNA reads as TGTGCCAGCAGCGAGACAGATGGGGTTTGGCAGTTCTTC.

This clone has only a few counts. The chain joins TRBV30 to TRBJ1-2; D is unresolved. This CDR3 is built from 12 residues. Trimming took off 1 base at V and 8 bases at J, with 11 bases between the two ends. Germline V gene data show CDR1 as GTSNPN and CDR2 as SVGIG (reference sequence). CDR3 loop: CAWSGGHWGYTF. The CDR3 DNA reads as TGTGCCTGGAGTGGCGGCCATTGGGGCTACACCTTC.

This clone was observed a handful of times. The J gene is TRBJ1-2, the V gene TRBV20-1; D call uncertain. The CDR3 extends over 10 amino acids. The germline CDR1 and CDR2 sequences are DFQATT and SNEGSKA (reference sequence). V was shortened by 3 bases and J by 7 bases, with 6 bases between the two germline ends. The chain's CDR3 is CSASTGGYTF. As DNA, the CDR3 is TGCAGTGCTAGTACGGGTGGCTACACCTTC.

In its sample, this clone was seen a few times. This chain connects TRBV30 to TRBJ2-4; TRBD1 might be the D (7 bases). The length of the CDR3 is 17 residues. Germline CDR1 GTSNPN, CDR2 SVGIG (reference sequence). The V and J ends lost 2 bases and 1 base respectively, with 18 bases between them. The CDR3 here is CAWSPLEQGGAKNIQYF. CDR3 sequence (DNA): TGTGCCTGGAGTCCCCTGGAGCAGGGGGGTGCCAAAAACATTCAGTACTTC.

The V call is TRBV29-1, the J call TRBJ2-2; D remains ambiguous. The V end was cut by 8 bases, the J end by 1 base, with 8 bases between. The CDR3 is made up of 12 amino acids. Looked up from germline, CDR1 is SQVTM and CDR2 is ANQGSEA. This CDR3 is CSSTENTGELFF. In DNA, the CDR3 is TGCAGCTCTACAGAGAACACCGGGGAGCTGTTTTTT.

This clone was detected a few times. The rearrangement links TRBV2 to TRBJ2-7; weak D call: TRBD1 (6 bases). The CDR3 covers 13 residues. Germline V gives CDR1 SNHLY, CDR2 FYNNEI. V was cut by 6 bases and J by 6 bases, with 15 bases left in between. In nucleotides, the CDR3 is TGTGCCAGCAGCGCCGGGACAAACTCCGAGCAGTACTTC. Translating it yields CASSAGTNSEQYF.

This chain connects TRBV9 to TRBJ2-5; D gene unclear. The length of the CDR3 is 12 residues. V lost 0 bases, J lost 5 bases, and 5 bases lay in between. Germline CDR1 is SGDLS and CDR2 is YYNGEE. CDR3 residues: CASSVDRETQYF. In DNA, the CDR3 is TGTGCCAGCAGCGTAGATCGGGAGACCCAGTACTTC. The full variable domain, completed using reference TRBV9 and TRBJ2-5, is DSGVTQTPKHLITATGQRVTLRCSPRSGDLSVYWYQQSLDQGLQFLIQYYNGEERAKGNILERFSAQQFPDLHSELNLSSLELGDSALYFCASSVDRETQYFGPGTRLLVL.

This clone has just a few counts. The CDR3 sequence is CASSPPTSWETQYF. The CDR3 nucleotides are TGTGCCAGCTCACCACCGACTAGCTGGGAGACCCAGTACTTC. V is TRBV18 and J is TRBJ2-5; 7 bases map to TRBD2. Germline CDR1 and CDR2: KGHSH and LQKENI. The CDR3 is 14 amino acids. The V gene end was trimmed by 0 bases and the J gene end by 5 bases; junction bases not matched to a gene: 3.

This clone came up a few times. Its ends do not fully match the called genes, so a read error is possible. The genes are TRBV5-1 and TRBJ2-7; a possible D gene is TRBD2 (7 bases). In germline, CDR1 is SGHRS, CDR2 YFSETQ. The CDR3 consists of 14 residues. The DNA of the CDR3 is TGCGCCAGCAGCCCCTCCGGGGGGCACAGGGTCAGAAACTTC. Protein sequence: CASSPSGGHRVRNF.

Many counts were recorded for this clone. V gene TRBV7-9 combines with J gene TRBJ2-1, with a weak D call TRBD1 (5 bases). Germline loops: CDR1 SEHNR, CDR2 FQNEAQ (reference sequence). This CDR3 has 14 amino acids. With 5 bases removed from V and 7 bases from J, the gap between germline ends came to 15 bases. The DNA for the CDR3 is TGTGCCAGCAGCGGGTCGGCAGGGTGGAATGAGCAGTTCTTC. As protein: CASSGSAGWNEQFF.

This chain uses TRBV5-4 with TRBJ2-5; 11 bases are shared with TRBD2. CDR1 is SGHNT and CDR2 is YYREEE in the germline V gene (reference sequence). This CDR3 region has 16 residues. V lost 1 base to trimming and J lost 1 base; unmatched junction nucleotides: 3. The CDR3 sequence is CASSLWTSGFQETQYF. CDR3 DNA sequence: TGTGCCAGCAGCTTGTGGACTAGCGGGTTCCAAGAGACCCAGTACTTC.

This clone was seen more than once but under ten times. J is TRBJ2-1 and V is TRBV29-1; weak D call: TRBD2 (5 bases). Deletions cut 0 bases from V and 12 bases from J, with 12 bases between. The CDR3 contains 12 residues. Germline CDR1 and CDR2: SQVTM and ANQGSEA. The CDR3 loop is CSVEDLREGQFF. In DNA, the CDR3 is TGCAGCGTTGAAGATCTTCGAGAGGGGCAGTTCTTC.

This chain joins TRBV19 and TRBJ2-7; TRBD2 aligns across 12 bases. Germline V gene lookup returns CDR1 LNHDA and CDR2 SQIVND (reference sequence). This CDR3 comprises 16 residues. The junction had 2 bases not matched to a gene; V was cut back by 2 bases and J by 0 bases. CDR3 amino acids: CASSIRTSGNSYEQYF. CDR3 DNA: TGTGCCAGTAGTATACGGACTAGCGGGAACTCCTACGAGCAGTACTTC.

This chain uses TRBV5-1 with TRBJ1-2, with D perhaps matching TRBD1 (6 bases). Germline CDR1 reads SGHRS; CDR2 reads YFSETQ. Trimming stripped 3 bases from V and 7 bases from J, with 19 bases between. This CDR3 is 15 amino acids long. The DNA for the CDR3 is TGCGCCAGCAGCTGGTTACTACAGGGTTCGGGTGGCTACACCTTC. Encoded protein: CASSWLLQGSGGYTF.

The J gene is TRBJ2-2, the V gene TRBV28; 8 bases agree with TRBD1. The V and J ends lost 4 bases and 6 bases, in that order; junction bases with no gene match: 7. The germline gives CDR1 MDHEN, CDR2 SYDVKM. The CDR3 totals 15 residues. The CDR3 spells CASSSGQGASGELFF. The DNA for the CDR3 is TGTGCCAGCAGTTCGGGGCAGGGGGCTTCCGGGGAGCTGTTTTTT.

The rearrangement joins TRBV14 to TRBJ2-7, with 7 bases lining up with TRBD1. Unmatched junction bases numbered 11, after V lost 4 bases and J lost 5 bases. Germline V gene data show CDR1 as SGHDN and CDR2 as FVKESK. The CDR3 covers 15 residues. CDR3 DNA sequence: TGTGCCAGCAGCCCGCTTTGGACAGGTCGGGACGAGCAGTACTTC. The encoded protein is CASSPLWTGRDEQYF.

There are a few counts of this clone. V and J are TRBV28 and TRBJ1-1, with no clear D. CDR3 length: 13 amino acids. CDR1 is MDHEN, CDR2 SYDVKM, per germline. V lost 3 bases to trimming and J lost 4 bases, with 9 bases between them. The CDR3 loop is CASSFLRVTEAFF. The CDR3 DNA follows: TGTGCCAGCAGTTTTCTTCGGGTCACTGAAGCTTTCTTT. The complete variable domain, with remaining parts taken from reference TRBV28 and TRBJ1-1, reads DVKVTQSSRYLVKRTGEKVFLECVQDMDHENMFWYRQDPGLGLRLIYFSYDVKMKEKGDIPEGYSVSREKKERFSLILESASTNQTSMYLCASSFLRVTEAFFGQGTRLTVV.

This clone was seen a handful of times. The CDR3 coding sequence is TGTGCCAGCAGTTTACCGGGACAGGGAACGGGGGGCGAGCAGTACTTC. Residues: CASSLPGQGTGGEQYF. The chain combines TRBV28 with TRBJ2-7; TRBD1 matches 9 bases. Unmatched junction bases numbered 11, after V lost 2 bases and J lost 6 bases. This CDR3 has 16 residues. CDR1 is MDHEN, CDR2 SYDVKM, per germline.

J is TRBJ2-5 and V is TRBV5-4; 7 nucleotides line up with TRBD2. The CDR3 covers 16 residues. The germline CDR1 and CDR2 sequences are SGHNT and YYREEE (reference sequence). The V segment lost 3 bases and the J segment 5 bases; nucleotides outside the gene matches: 13. The CDR3 reads CASSSIERVGGETQYF. The CDR3 nucleotides read TGTGCCAGCAGCTCGATTGAGCGGGTGGGGGGGGAGACCCAGTACTTC. The entire variable domain, with the rest obtained from reference TRBV5-4 and TRBJ2-5, is as follows: ETGVTQSPTHLIKTRGQQVTLRCSSQSGHNTVSWYQQALGQGPQFIFQYYREEENGRGNFPPRFSGLQFPNYSSELNVNALELDDSALYLCASSSIERVGGETQYFGPGTRLLVL.

This clone was seen a few times. V and J are TRBV19 and TRBJ2-5; D is perhaps TRBD1 (5 bases). The germline V and J ends were trimmed by 5 bases and 0 bases, with 10 bases remaining between them. Germline V CDR1 and CDR2: LNHDA, SQIVND (reference sequence). The CDR3 extends over 14 amino acids. The CDR3 DNA sequence: TGTGCCAGTAGTCCCTCAGGGTACCAAGAGACCCAGTACTTC. Amino acids: CASSPSGYQETQYF. The full variable domain, in which reference TRBV19 and TRBJ2-5 provide the parts outside the CDR3, is DGGITQSPKYLFRKEGQNVTLSCEQNLNHDAMYWYRQDPGQGLRLIYYSQIVNDFQKGDIAEGYSVSREKKESFPLTVTSAQKNPTAFYLCASSPSGYQETQYFGPGTRLLVL.

This clone was recorded a few times. This chain uses TRBV7-2 with TRBJ2-7; D is unclear. Germline loops: CDR1 SGHTA, CDR2 FQGNSA. The CDR3 contains 11 residues. V lost 7 bases and J lost 5, with 9 bases in between. In nucleotides, the CDR3 is TGTGCCAGCACCCTGTATGACGAGCAGTACTTC. Translating it yields CASTLYDEQYF.